This entry lists 25 T cell receptor beta chains sequenced from one sample in a study of blood T cell repertoires in COVID-19. The data were produced by immunoSEQ multiplex PCR, yet TCRdb's version contains in-frame clones alone and is incomplete. The sample lists 300,000 to 400,000 clones, around 87% occurring once. The sample consisted of PBMCs or T cells enriched from blood (not recorded which). Receptors were obtained from a man aged 18 to 30 who had recovered from COVID-19.

This clone has more than one count but fewer than ten. This chain uses TRBV5-1 with TRBJ2-2; D is ambiguous. The CDR3 is 13 residues long. The ends were cut back, 2 bases at V and 5 bases at J, with 7 bases in the middle. Germline V gene data show CDR1 as SGHRS and CDR2 as YFSETQ. The CDR3 sequence: CASSLLKTGELFF. The DNA for the CDR3 is TGCGCCAGCAGCTTACTGAAAACCGGGGAGCTGTTTTTT.

This clone was found a few times. The genes are TRBV28 and TRBJ2-7; 7 bases fit TRBD2. Trimming at V came to 6 bases and at J to 2 bases, leaving 4 bases not matched to a gene. The CDR3 sequence is 13 residues long. CDR1 and CDR2 from the germline V gene are MDHEN and SYDVKM. The DNA of the CDR3 is TGTGCCAGCAGGGGCGGACTAGCCTACGAGCAGTACTTC. It specifies CASRGGLAYEQYF.

The sample holds one count of this clone. The J gene is TRBJ2-7, the V gene TRBV28, with D tentatively TRBD1 (6 bases). V was shortened by 8 bases and J by 3 bases, with 11 bases between the two germline ends. The CDR3 has 12 residues. Germline loops: CDR1 MDHEN, CDR2 SYDVKM. Here the CDR3 DNA reads TGTGCCAGCCGGACAGCACACTACGAGCAGTACTTC. It translates to CASRTAHYEQYF.

The chain combines TRBV4-1 with TRBJ1-1; D gene ambiguous. Germline values: CDR1 MGHRA, CDR2 YSYEKL. The CDR3 sequence is 15 residues long. V was trimmed by 6 bases and J by 3 bases, leaving 17 bases between them. The CDR3 bases are TGCGCCAGCAGACCCGAGTTGGGAGCTGACACTGAAGCTTTCTTT. Its protein product is CASRPELGADTEAFF.

In DNA, the CDR3 is TGTGCCAGCAGACAACAGGGGTTAGATAATTCACCCCTCCACTTT. It encodes CASRQQGLDNSPLHF. The chain combines TRBV6-5 with TRBJ1-6; 7 bases fit TRBD1. The junction had 7 bases not matched to a gene; V was cut back by 6 bases and J by 5 bases. The CDR3 sequence is 15 residues long. Germline CDR1 is MNHEY and CDR2 is SVGAGI.

The V call is TRBV10-3, the J call TRBJ2-2, with D uncertain. Looked up from germline, CDR1 is ENHRY and CDR2 is SYGVKD. CDR3 length equals 15 residues. Trimming shortened V by 3 bases and J by 0 bases, and 8 bases separated the two germline ends. The CDR3 DNA sequence: TGTGCCATCAGTGAACGGGTATCGAACACCGGGGAGCTGTTTTTT. This gives the protein CAISERVSNTGELFF.

The rearrangement links TRBV14 to TRBJ1-1; D might be TRBD1 (5 bases). V was clipped by 3 bases and J by 5 bases, with 19 bases between them. Germline CDR1 SGHDN, CDR2 FVKESK. This CDR3 has 16 amino acids. The CDR3 DNA reads as TGTGCCAGCAGCCATAGGGAGGGGAGGGGTAATACTGAAGCTTTCTTT. This codes for CASSHREGRGNTEAFF.

The rearrangement joins TRBV4-1 to TRBJ2-5, with 9 bases lining up with TRBD1. Germline values: CDR1 MGHRA, CDR2 YSYEKL. The V gene end was trimmed by 1 base and the J gene end by 5 bases; junction bases not matched to a gene: 11. There are 17 residues in the CDR3. This chain's CDR3 is CASSQGTGGSSRETQYF. CDR3 sequence (DNA): TGCGCCAGCAGCCAAGGAACAGGGGGCTCGTCGAGGGAGACCCAGTACTTC.

The rearrangement uses TRBV7-3 and TRBJ2-5, with unresolved D. Germline lookup yields CDR1 SGHTA and CDR2 FQGTGA. V dropped 4 bases and J dropped 4 bases, with 7 bases sitting between them. The length of the CDR3 is 12 residues. In nucleotides, the CDR3 is TGTGCCAGCAGCTCGGGTGGAGAGACCCAGTACTTC. The encoded protein is CASSSGGETQYF.

The chain links TRBV4-3 to TRBJ1-6; D unclear. The CDR3 extends over 15 amino acids. CDR1 and CDR2 from the germline V gene are LGHNA and YSLEER. V dropped 3 bases and J dropped 10 bases, with 16 bases sitting between them. CDR3 nucleotides: TGCGCCAGCAGCCAGTGGAGGCTTTCGGGATCACCCCTCCACTTT. It codes for CASSQWRLSGSPLHF.

This clone came up once. This chain joins TRBV6-5 and TRBJ1-2; the D is unclear. The CDR3 contains 14 residues. Trimming took 0 bases from V and 3 from J, leaving 8 bases between them. CDR1 is MNHEY and CDR2 is SVGAGI in the germline V gene. The CDR3 here is CASSYSPLDYGYTF. The CDR3 DNA sequence: TGTGCCAGCAGTTACTCCCCACTTGACTATGGCTACACCTTC.

Of note for this clone: A far larger clone is one base from this, pointing to a likely read error. The V and J genes are TRBV14 and TRBJ2-7; 10 positions agree with TRBD2. Germline lookup yields CDR1 SGHDN and CDR2 FVKESK. V shed 1 base and J 2 bases; nucleotides not matched to a gene: 2. The CDR3 spans 15 residues. As DNA, the CDR3 is TGTGCCAGCAGCCAAGGACTAGCGGGCACCTACGAGCAGTACTTC. Residues: CASSQGLAGTYEQYF.

The chain has TRBV7-9 and TRBJ1-1; D gene ambiguous. From germline, CDR1 is SEHNR and CDR2 FQNEAQ (reference sequence). V gave up 5 bases and J gave up 0 bases, with 7 bases separating them. The CDR3 contains 13 residues. CDR3 nucleotide sequence: TGTGCCAGCAGCACTAGGGTGAACACTGAAGCTTTCTTT. Its protein is CASSTRVNTEAFF. Drawing the rest from reference TRBV7-9 and TRBJ1-1, the complete variable domain is DTGVSQNPRHKITKRGQNVTFRCDPISEHNRLYWYRQTLGQGPEFLTYFQNEAQLEKSRLLSDRFSAERPKGSFSTLEIQRTEQGDSAMYLCASSTRVNTEAFFGQGTRLTVV.

The chain links TRBV9 to TRBJ1-1; no clear D. This CDR3 region has 15 residues. CDR1 SGDLS and CDR2 YYNGEE come from the germline V gene. Deletions cut 3 bases from V and 2 bases from J, with 14 bases between. DNA of the CDR3: TGTGCCAGCAGCGCCCTATCACGCGATAACACTGAAGCTTTCTTT. Translating gives CASSALSRDNTEAFF.

The V call is TRBV12-3 or TRBV12-4, the J call TRBJ2-3, with D possibly TRBD2 on 5 matching bases. Trimming stripped 7 bases from V and 8 bases from J, with 16 bases between. This CDR3 has 13 residues. CDR3 loop: CASTEVSGSTQYF. The CDR3 DNA sequence: TGTGCCAGCACCGAAGTATCGGGATCTACGCAGTATTTT.

This clone was found once. The chain couples TRBV11-3 to TRBJ2-1, with D maybe TRBD2 (5 bases). This CDR3 has 15 amino acids. Germline CDR1 reads SGHNT; CDR2 reads YENEEA. The V and J ends lost 2 bases and 4 bases respectively, with 12 bases between them. CDR3: CASSLRGNQYNEQFF. Written as DNA, the CDR3 is TGTGCCAGCAGCTTAAGAGGGAACCAATACAATGAGCAGTTCTTC. Supplemented by reference TRBV11-3 and TRBJ2-1, the full variable domain reads EAGVVQSPRYKIIEKKQPVAFWCNPISGHNTLYWYLQNLGQGPELLIRYENEEAVDDSQLPKDRFSAERLKGVDSTLKIQPAELGDSAVYLCASSLRGNQYNEQFFGPGTRLTVL.

The CDR3 protein is CASSLTGAETQYF. For the CDR3, the DNA is TGTGCCAGCAGCTTGACAGGGGCAGAGACCCAGTACTTC. The chain has TRBV3-1 (or the pseudogene TRBV3-2) and TRBJ2-5; 8 nucleotides agree with TRBD1. Trimming cost V 5 bases and J 4 bases; bases outside gene matches: 3. The CDR3 contains 13 residues. Germline V gene lookup returns CDR1 LGHDT and CDR2 YNNKEL (reference sequence).

The chain recombines TRBV28 with TRBJ2-1; TRBD1 matches at 9 bases. The V segment lost 9 bases and the J segment 2 bases; nucleotides outside the gene matches: 5. Germline V CDR1 and CDR2: MDHEN, SYDVKM. The CDR3 consists of 14 residues. The CDR3 here is CASGTGLTYNEQFF. The CDR3 DNA follows: TGTGCCAGTGGGACAGGGTTGACCTACAATGAGCAGTTCTTC.

The rearrangement joins TRBV20-1 to TRBJ2-5; a possible D gene is TRBD2 (6 bases). In germline, CDR1 is DFQATT, CDR2 SNEGSKA (reference sequence). V was clipped by 3 bases and J by 4 bases, with 15 bases between them. The CDR3 contains 14 residues. The CDR3 coding sequence is TGCAGTGCTAGTTGGTTGGGGGGAGCAGAGACCCAGTACTTC. Its translation is CSASWLGGAETQYF.

The chain links TRBV27 to TRBJ2-7; possibly TRBD2 for D (6 bases). Deletions cut 2 bases from V and 3 bases from J, with 14 bases between. Germline V gene lookup returns CDR1 MNHEY and CDR2 SMNVEV (reference sequence). This CDR3 is built from 15 residues. The CDR3 spells CASSLAASVIYEQYF. CDR3 DNA sequence: TGTGCCAGCAGTTTAGCAGCTAGCGTTATCTACGAGCAGTACTTC.

The chain has TRBV9 and TRBJ1-1; D unresolved. The CDR3 consists of 13 residues. V lost 2 bases, J lost 6 bases, and 11 bases lay in between. Germline V gene data show CDR1 as SGDLS and CDR2 as YYNGEE. The CDR3 DNA sequence: TGTGCCAGCAGCGTTGTACCAGAGGCTGAAGCTTTCTTT. Its protein is CASSVVPEAEAFF.

The rearrangement links TRBV5-5 to TRBJ2-4, with 8 positions matching TRBD2. CDR1 and CDR2 from the germline V gene are SGHKS and YYEKEE (reference sequence). The CDR3 length is 16 residues. Trimming at V came to 0 bases and at J to 9 bases, leaving 11 bases not matched to a gene. For the CDR3, the DNA is TGTGCCAGCAGCTTGGAGTGGGGTGCGGGGGGCGGCATTCAGTACTTC. This codes for CASSLEWGAGGGIQYF.

The chain recombines TRBV6-5 with TRBJ2-2; the D is unclear. Germline lookup yields CDR1 MNHEY and CDR2 SVGAGI. V was pared by 2 bases and J by 7 bases, with 5 bases between. The CDR3 is made up of 12 amino acids. The CDR3 here is CASSYPSGELFF. CDR3 DNA sequence: TGTGCCAGCAGTTACCCGAGCGGGGAGCTGTTTTTT.

The V gene is TRBV7-2, the J gene TRBJ2-2; the match to TRBD2 covers 9 bases. Germline V CDR1 and CDR2: SGHTA, FQGNSA. The CDR3 runs 18 residues. V gave up 1 base and J gave up 6 bases; unmatched junction bases: 12. CDR3 protein: CASSLDLLAGFKAGELFF. The CDR3 nucleotides read TGTGCCAGCAGCTTAGATCTGCTAGCGGGATTTAAAGCCGGGGAGCTGTTTTTT.

This chain uses TRBV5-4 with TRBJ1-2; D gene uncertain. The CDR3 runs to 14 residues. Trimming removed 1 base at V and 8 bases at J, with 15 bases between. Germline assignment: CDR1 SGHNT and CDR2 YYREEE (reference sequence). CDR3 in amino acids: CASSLNTQLGGYTF. Here the CDR3 DNA reads TGTGCCAGCAGCTTGAACACTCAACTCGGGGGCTACACCTTC.